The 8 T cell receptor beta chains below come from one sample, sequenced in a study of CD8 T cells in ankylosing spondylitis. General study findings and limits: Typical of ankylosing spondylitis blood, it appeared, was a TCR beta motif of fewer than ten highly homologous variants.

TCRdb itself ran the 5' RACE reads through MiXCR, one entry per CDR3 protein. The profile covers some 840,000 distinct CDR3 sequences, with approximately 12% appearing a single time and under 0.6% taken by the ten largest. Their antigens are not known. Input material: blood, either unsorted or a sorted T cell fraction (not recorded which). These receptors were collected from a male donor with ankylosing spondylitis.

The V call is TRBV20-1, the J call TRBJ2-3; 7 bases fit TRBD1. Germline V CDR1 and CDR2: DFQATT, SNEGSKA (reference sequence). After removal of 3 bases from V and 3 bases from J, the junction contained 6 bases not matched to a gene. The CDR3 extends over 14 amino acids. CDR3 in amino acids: CSASTGEYTDTQYF. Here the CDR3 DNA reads TGCAGTGCTAGCACAGGGGAATATACAGATACGCAGTATTTT.

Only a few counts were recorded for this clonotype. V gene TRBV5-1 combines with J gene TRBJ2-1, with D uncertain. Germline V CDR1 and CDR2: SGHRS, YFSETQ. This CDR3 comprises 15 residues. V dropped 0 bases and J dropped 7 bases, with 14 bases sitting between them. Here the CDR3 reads CASSLATIMANEQFF. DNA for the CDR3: TGCGCCAGCAGCTTGGCTACCATTATGGCAAATGAGCAGTTCTTC.

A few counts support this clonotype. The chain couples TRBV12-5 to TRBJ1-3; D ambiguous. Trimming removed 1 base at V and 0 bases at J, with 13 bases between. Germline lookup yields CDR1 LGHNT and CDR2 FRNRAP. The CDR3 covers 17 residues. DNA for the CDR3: TGTGCTAGTGGTTTGGAGATAGGACGGAACTCTGGAAACACCATATATTTT. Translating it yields CASGLEIGRNSGNTIYF.

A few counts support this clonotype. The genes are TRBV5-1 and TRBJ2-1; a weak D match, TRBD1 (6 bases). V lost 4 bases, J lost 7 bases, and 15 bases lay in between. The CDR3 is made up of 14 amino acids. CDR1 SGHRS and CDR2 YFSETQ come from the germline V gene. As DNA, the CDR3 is TGCGCCAGCAGCCCCGGACAGCAGGGTAATGAGCAGTTCTTC. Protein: CASSPGQQGNEQFF.

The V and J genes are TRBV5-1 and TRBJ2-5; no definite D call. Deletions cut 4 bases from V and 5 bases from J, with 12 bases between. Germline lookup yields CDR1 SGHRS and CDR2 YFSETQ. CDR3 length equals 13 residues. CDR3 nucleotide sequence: TGCGCCAGCAGCCCCGCGGTTTACGAGACCCAGTACTTC. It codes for CASSPAVYETQYF.

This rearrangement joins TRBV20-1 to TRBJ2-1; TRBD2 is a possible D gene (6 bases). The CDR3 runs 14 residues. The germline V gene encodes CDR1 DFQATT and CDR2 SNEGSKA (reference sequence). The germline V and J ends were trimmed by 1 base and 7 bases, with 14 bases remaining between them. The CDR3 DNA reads TGCAGTGCTAGAGTCGCGGGGAGGTCTAATGAGCAGTTCTTC. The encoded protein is CSARVAGRSNEQFF.

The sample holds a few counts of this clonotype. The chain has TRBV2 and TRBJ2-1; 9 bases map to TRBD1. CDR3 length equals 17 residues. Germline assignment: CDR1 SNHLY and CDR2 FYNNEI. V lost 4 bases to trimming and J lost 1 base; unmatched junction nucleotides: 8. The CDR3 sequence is CASSGPLDRGSYNEQFF. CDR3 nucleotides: TGTGCCAGCAGTGGCCCTTTGGACAGGGGATCCTACAATGAGCAGTTCTTC.

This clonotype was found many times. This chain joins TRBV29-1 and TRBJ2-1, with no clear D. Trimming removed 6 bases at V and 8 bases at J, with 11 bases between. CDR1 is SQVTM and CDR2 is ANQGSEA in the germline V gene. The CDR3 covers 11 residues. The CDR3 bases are TGCAGCGTGGAGTTCGCCTATGAGCAGTTCTTC. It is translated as CSVEFAYEQFF.